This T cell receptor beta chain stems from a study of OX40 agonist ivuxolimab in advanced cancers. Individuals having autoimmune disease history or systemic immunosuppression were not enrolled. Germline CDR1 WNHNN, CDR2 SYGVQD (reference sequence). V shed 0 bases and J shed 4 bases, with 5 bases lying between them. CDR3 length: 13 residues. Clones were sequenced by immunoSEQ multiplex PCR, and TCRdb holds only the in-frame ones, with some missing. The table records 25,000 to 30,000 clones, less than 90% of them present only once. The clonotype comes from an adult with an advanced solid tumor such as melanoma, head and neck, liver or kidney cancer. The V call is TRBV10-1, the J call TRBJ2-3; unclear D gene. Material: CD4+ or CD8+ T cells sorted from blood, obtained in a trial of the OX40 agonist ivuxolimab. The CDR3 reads CASSESRADTQYF. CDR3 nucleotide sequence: TGCGCCAGCAGTGAGTCGAGAGCAGATACGCAGTATTTT.